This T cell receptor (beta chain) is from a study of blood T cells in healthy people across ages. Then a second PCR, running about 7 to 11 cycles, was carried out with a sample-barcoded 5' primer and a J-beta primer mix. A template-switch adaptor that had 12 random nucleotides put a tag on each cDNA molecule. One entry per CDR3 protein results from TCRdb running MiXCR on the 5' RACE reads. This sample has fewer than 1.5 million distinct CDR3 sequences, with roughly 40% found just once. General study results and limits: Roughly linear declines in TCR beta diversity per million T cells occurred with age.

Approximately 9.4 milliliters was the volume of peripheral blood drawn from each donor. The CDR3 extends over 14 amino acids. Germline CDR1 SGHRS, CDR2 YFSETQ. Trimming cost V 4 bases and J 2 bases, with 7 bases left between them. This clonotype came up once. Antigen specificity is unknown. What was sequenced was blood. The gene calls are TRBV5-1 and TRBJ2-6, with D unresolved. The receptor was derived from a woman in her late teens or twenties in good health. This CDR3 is CASSRLPGANVLTF. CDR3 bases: TGCGCCAGCAGCAGGCTCCCTGGGGCCAACGTCCTGACTTTC.